This T cell receptor beta chain is drawn from a study of CD8+CD57+ T cells in acquired aplastic anemia. Study information: Sorted CD4+ and CD8+ cells gave a mean 3.2 ug DNA, range roughly 0.2 to 27.4 ug.

Broader study findings: Controls did not differ significantly from patients in CD8+ Simpson's diversity.

The trim removed 10 bases at V and 4 bases at J, leaving 5 bases unmatched. There are 13 residues in the CDR3. Germline values: CDR1 KGHDR, CDR2 SFDVKD. Patients who underwent sequencing had shown CD8+CD57+ cell expansion by flow cytometry. Note on this clonotype: The antigen is undetermined.

TCR beta VDJ and CDR3 profiling used genomic DNA as template. TCRdb reanalysed the reads using MiXCR and keeps one entry per CDR3 protein. Of under 250,000 distinct CDR3 sequences in the sample, 65% are singletons; the top ten hold about 60%. The rearrangement joins TRBV24-1 to TRBJ2-3; 9 nucleotides agree with TRBD1. The TCR originated in a human donor with aplastic anemia. Sequencing was carried out using sorted CD4+, CD8+, or CD8+CD57+ T cells (not recorded which) from PBMCs. The CDR3 bases are TGTGCCACTAGGGGACAGGGAGCAGATACGCAGTATTTT. Translating gives CATRGQGADTQYF.